A single sample is the source of the 21 T cell receptor beta chains below, sequenced in a study of blood T cells in healthy people across ages (dated by TCRdb to about 2015). The library was produced with 5' RACE. The data were produced on an Illumina HiSeq 2500. The second PCR ran for about 6 to 11 cycles and used a J-beta primer mix along with a sample-barcoded 5' primer. TCRdb cleaned the public reads at Q25 with fastp, built clones with MiXCR and kept in-frame beta chains. Each CDR3 protein appears once, grouped with its most common genes and DNA. Within this sample are 850,000 to 1,000,000 distinct CDR3 sequences, with about 53% of them counted one time only. 20% to 25% of the sample lies in the top ten. The material sequenced was blood. The receptors derive from a woman aged 60 to 75 in good health.

This clonotype was counted only a few times. The rearrangement links TRBV19 to TRBJ2-2; D is ambiguous. CDR3 size: 16 residues. Trimming left V 6 bases short and J 6 bases short, with 20 bases between. CDR1 and CDR2 from the germline V gene are LNHDA and SQIVND (reference sequence). CDR3 coding DNA: TGTGCCAGTAGCCCATGGGGTACAGATAGAGCCGGGGAGCTGTTTTTT. Amino acids: CASSPWGTDRAGELFF.

The chain is built from TRBV12-3 or TRBV12-4 and TRBJ2-1; D may be TRBD2 (7 bases). CDR3 length equals 12 residues. The V end was cut by 3 bases, the J end by 9 bases, with 9 bases between. The CDR3 coding sequence is TGTGCCAGCAGTTTTAGGGGGGGTGAGCAGTTCTTC. It is translated as CASSFRGGEQFF.

This clonotype has a handful of counts. The chain couples TRBV9 to TRBJ1-2, with TRBD1 as a possible D gene (5 bases). Trimming cost V 0 bases and J 6 bases, with 18 bases left between them. From germline, CDR1 is SGDLS and CDR2 YYNGEE. This CDR3 is built from 16 residues. CDR3 amino acids: CASSVGGASRTNGYTF. DNA of the CDR3: TGTGCCAGCAGCGTAGGGGGCGCATCTCGAACTAATGGCTACACCTTC.

This rearrangement joins TRBV20-1 to TRBJ2-5; D possibly corresponds to TRBD2 (5 bases). This CDR3 is built from 13 residues. Trimming shortened V by 3 bases and J by 7 bases, and 15 bases separated the two germline ends. From germline, CDR1 is DFQATT and CDR2 SNEGSKA (reference sequence). The CDR3 bases are TGCAGTGCTAGCCCCCCCCGGAGCGGGACCCAGTACTTC. Its protein is CSASPPRSGTQYF.

V and J are TRBV6-1 and TRBJ2-1; TRBD1 aligns across 9 bases. V lost 4 bases, J lost 4 bases, and 5 bases stayed unmatched. In germline, CDR1 is MNHNS, CDR2 SASEGT. The CDR3 runs to 15 residues. CDR3 nucleotides: TGTGCCAGCAGTGGATTGGGACAGGGTTACAATGAGCAGTTCTTC. Translating it yields CASSGLGQGYNEQFF.

The chain is built from TRBV28 and TRBJ2-1; 7 nucleotides agree with TRBD2. The CDR3 has 13 residues. V lost 5 bases and J lost 9; bases outside the gene matches: 7. Germline V lookup: CDR1 MDHEN, CDR2 SYDVKM. The CDR3 region is CASSLILAVEQFF. In DNA, the CDR3 is TGTGCCAGCAGTCTTATCCTAGCGGTTGAGCAGTTCTTC.

This rearrangement joins TRBV27 to TRBJ2-7, with D perhaps TRBD1 (6 bases). The CDR3 contains 14 residues. Trimming took off 6 bases at V and 0 bases at J, with 12 bases between the two ends. Germline assignment: CDR1 MNHEY and CDR2 SMNVEV (reference sequence). CDR3 nucleotides: TGTGCCAGCAGGACTACAGGGATCTCCTACGAGCAGTACTTC. Encoded protein: CASRTTGISYEQYF.

This clonotype came up a few times. The rearrangement uses TRBV5-6 and TRBJ2-2, with 8 bases aligning to TRBD1. The length of the CDR3 is 16 residues. Germline CDR1 SGHDT, CDR2 YYEEEE. With 3 bases clipped from V and 1 base from J, the junction kept 5 bases outside the gene matches. The CDR3 bases are TGTGCCAGCAGCTGGAGACAGGGGCGGAACACCGGGGAGCTGTTTTTT. Protein sequence: CASSWRQGRNTGELFF.

This chain connects TRBV14 to TRBJ2-7; TRBD1 matches at 7 bases. The V gene end was trimmed by 4 bases and the J gene end by 0 bases; junction bases not matched to a gene: 9. The germline V gene encodes CDR1 SGHDN and CDR2 FVKESK. This CDR3 is built from 16 residues. The CDR3 nucleotides are TGTGCCAGCAGCCCCCAGGACAGGCCGACCTCCTACGAGCAGTACTTC. Translation gives CASSPQDRPTSYEQYF.

This clonotype was seen a few times. CDR3 amino acids: CASSYSGSGDTQYF. The CDR3 DNA reads as TGTGCCAGCAGTTACTCGGGTAGTGGAGATACGCAGTATTTT. V is TRBV6-5 and J is TRBJ2-3; the D is unclear. The V gene lost 0 bases and the J gene lost 5 bases, with 9 bases spanning the gap. CDR1 is MNHEY, CDR2 SVGAGI, per germline. The CDR3 covers 14 residues.

The chain couples TRBV4-1 to TRBJ2-5; 7 bases map to TRBD1. The better agreement between TRBJ2-7 and the DNA end casts doubt on the J call. This CDR3 contains 16 residues. The germline V gene encodes CDR1 MGHRA and CDR2 YSYEKL. CDR3 coding DNA: TGCGCCAGCAGCCAACCGACGACAGGGTCGAGAAACGAGCAGTACTTC. This codes for CASSQPTTGSRNEQYF.

This clonotype was counted between two and nine times. V is TRBV9 and J is TRBJ2-7, with 7 bases aligning to TRBD2. The J call is uncertain, as TRBJ2-5 better fits the DNA end. Per the germline V gene, CDR1 is SGDLS and CDR2 is YYNGEE. The length of the CDR3 is 15 residues. The DNA for the CDR3 is TGTGCCAGCAGCGTCCTAGGGGAGGGACGGGAGACCCAGTACTTC. It translates to CASSVLGEGRETQYF.

This chain connects TRBV10-3 to TRBJ1-5, with D uncertain. The CDR3 length is 13 residues. Germline V gene sequence: CDR1 ENHRY, CDR2 SYGVKD. V was pared by 2 bases and J by 8 bases, with 10 bases between. CDR3 nucleotides: TGTGCCATCAGTGAGACAGCCTTTGAGCCCCAGCATTTT. Protein product: CAISETAFEPQHF.

This clonotype was detected only a few times. V gene TRBV7-2 combines with J gene TRBJ2-7; TRBD2 agrees at 12 bases. The end of the DNA is better explained by TRBJ2-5, so the J call may be wrong. Germline V gene data show CDR1 as SGHTA and CDR2 as FQGNSA. This CDR3 is 16 amino acids long. DNA of the CDR3: TGTGCCAGCAGCTTCAGACTAGCGGGAGTATTTGAGACCCAGTACTTC. This gives the protein CASSFRLAGVFETQYF.

The J gene is TRBJ2-7, the V gene TRBV27; TRBD1 matches 9 bases. The CDR3 has 13 residues. From germline, CDR1 is MNHEY and CDR2 SMNVEV (reference sequence). Trimming at V came to 5 bases and at J to 7 bases, leaving 6 bases not matched to a gene. The CDR3 here is CASSPGQGWEQYF. The CDR3, as DNA: TGTGCCAGCAGTCCGGGACAGGGTTGGGAGCAGTACTTC.

The chain joins TRBV29-1 to TRBJ2-3, with 8 positions matching TRBD2. Losses at the gene ends were 4 bases for V and 2 bases for J; bases not matched to a gene: 8. The germline V gene encodes CDR1 SQVTM and CDR2 ANQGSEA. CDR3 length: 15 residues. CDR3 region: CSVGASGLYTDTQYF. CDR3 sequence (DNA): TGCAGCGTTGGGGCTAGCGGGCTTTACACAGATACGCAGTATTTT.

The V gene is TRBV20-1, the J gene TRBJ1-5; no clear D. The CDR3 runs to 14 residues. CDR1 and CDR2 (germline): DFQATT, SNEGSKA (reference sequence). Between the trimmed V and J ends, which lost 0 bases and 3 bases, there was a span of 9 bases. The CDR3 sequence: CSARDGLYNQPQHF. CDR3 bases: TGCAGTGCTAGAGATGGGTTATACAATCAGCCCCAGCATTTT.

The sample holds a few counts of this clonotype. The V and J genes are TRBV2 and TRBJ1-2; no clear D. The CDR3 length is 12 residues. Germline V CDR1 and CDR2: SNHLY, FYNNEI. With 6 bases removed from V and 4 bases from J, the gap between germline ends came to 9 bases. The CDR3 protein is CASSVGLYGYTF. CDR3 bases: TGTGCCAGCAGCGTTGGGCTCTATGGCTACACCTTC.

The genes are TRBV6-1 and TRBJ2-5; unclear D gene. The end of the DNA aligns better with TRBJ2-7, so the J call may be wrong. This CDR3 comprises 14 residues. CDR1 is MNHNS and CDR2 is SASEGT in the germline V gene. CDR3 bases: TGTGCCAGCAGCCAGGTTCCCCTCCGCTACGAGCAGTACTTC. Protein sequence: CASSQVPLRYEQYF.

The rearrangement links TRBV3-1 to TRBJ2-7, with 14 bases aligning to TRBD2. The V and J ends lost 2 bases and 3 bases, in that order; junction bases with no gene match: 15. Germline-derived CDR1 and CDR2 are LGHDT and YNNKEL (reference sequence). The CDR3 length is 20 residues. CDR3 in amino acids: CASSQTFRGSGTSGSYEQYF. The CDR3 nucleotides read TGTGCCAGCAGCCAAACTTTCAGGGGTTCCGGGACTAGCGGGAGCTACGAGCAGTACTTC.

This clonotype was observed a handful of times. The rearrangement joins TRBV20-1 to TRBJ1-5; possibly TRBD1 for D (6 bases). The V end lost 5 bases, the J end lost 6 bases, and 11 bases lay between the germline ends. The CDR3 spans 12 residues. Germline V lookup: CDR1 DFQATT, CDR2 SNEGSKA (reference sequence). Here the CDR3 DNA reads TGCAGTGCTCGCCAGGGGTTTCAGCCCCAGCATTTT. Amino acids: CSARQGFQPQHF.